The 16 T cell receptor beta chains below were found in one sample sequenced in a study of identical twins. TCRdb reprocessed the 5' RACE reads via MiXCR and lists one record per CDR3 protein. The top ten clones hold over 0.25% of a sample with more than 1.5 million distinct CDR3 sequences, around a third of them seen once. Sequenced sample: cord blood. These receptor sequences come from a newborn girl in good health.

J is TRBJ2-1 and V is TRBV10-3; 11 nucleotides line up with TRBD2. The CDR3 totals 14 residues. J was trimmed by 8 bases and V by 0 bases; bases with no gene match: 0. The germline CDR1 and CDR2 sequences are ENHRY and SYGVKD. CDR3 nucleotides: TGTGCCATCAGTGAGTCTAGCGGGAGGGATGAGCAGTTCTTC. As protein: CAISESSGRDEQFF.

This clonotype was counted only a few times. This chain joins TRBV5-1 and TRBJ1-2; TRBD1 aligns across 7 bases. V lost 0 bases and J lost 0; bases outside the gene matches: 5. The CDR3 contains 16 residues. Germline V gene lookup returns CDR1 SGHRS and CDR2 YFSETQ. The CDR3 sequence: CASSLALTGANYGYTF. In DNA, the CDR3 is TGCGCCAGCAGCTTGGCTTTAACAGGGGCTAACTATGGCTACACCTTC.

CDR3 sequence (DNA): TGTGCCAGTAGTATGACTAGCGGGAGAGATGAGCAGTTCTTC. Amino acids: CASSMTSGRDEQFF. The chain links TRBV19 to TRBJ2-1; 12 nucleotides line up with TRBD2. CDR1 is LNHDA and CDR2 is SQIVND in the germline V gene (reference sequence). CDR3 length: 14 residues. The V and J ends lost 3 bases and 8 bases, in that order; junction bases with no gene match: 2.

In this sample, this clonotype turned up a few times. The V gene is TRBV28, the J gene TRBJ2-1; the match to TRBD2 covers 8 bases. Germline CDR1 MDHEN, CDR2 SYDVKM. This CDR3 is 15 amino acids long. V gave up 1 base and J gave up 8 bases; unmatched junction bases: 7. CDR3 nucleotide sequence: TGTGCCAGCAGTTTATTCTCCCTAGCGGGCGATGAGCAGTTCTTC. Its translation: CASSLFSLAGDEQFF.

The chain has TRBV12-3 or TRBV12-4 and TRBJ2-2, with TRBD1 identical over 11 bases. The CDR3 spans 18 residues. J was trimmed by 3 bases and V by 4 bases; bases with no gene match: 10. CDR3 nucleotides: TGTGCCAGCAGTTACCAATTTGGACAGGGGGCGGACACCGGGGAGCTGTTTTTT. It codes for CASSYQFGQGADTGELFF.

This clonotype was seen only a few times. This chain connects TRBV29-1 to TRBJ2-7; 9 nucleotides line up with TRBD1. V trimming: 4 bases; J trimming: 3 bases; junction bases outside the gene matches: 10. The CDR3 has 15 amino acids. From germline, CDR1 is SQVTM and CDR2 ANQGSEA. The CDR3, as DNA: TGCAGCGTTGCCCCGGACAGGGGTGGACTCTACGAGCAGTACTTC. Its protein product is CSVAPDRGGLYEQYF.

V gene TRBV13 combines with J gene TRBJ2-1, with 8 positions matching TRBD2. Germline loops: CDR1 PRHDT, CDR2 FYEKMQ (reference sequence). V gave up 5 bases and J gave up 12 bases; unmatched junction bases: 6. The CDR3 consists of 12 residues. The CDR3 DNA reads TGTGCCAGCAGCCCCCGGGAGGGACGGCAGTTCTTC. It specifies CASSPREGRQFF.

The CDR3 here is CASSEATGTSYEQYF. The CDR3 nucleotides are TGTGCCAGCAGTGAAGCAACCGGGACTAGCTACGAGCAGTACTTC. The chain employs TRBV2 and TRBJ2-7; 8 nucleotides agree with TRBD2. The J segment lost 3 bases and the V segment lost 0 bases, leaving 4 bases of the junction unmatched. The germline V gene encodes CDR1 SNHLY and CDR2 FYNNEI. This CDR3 has 15 amino acids.

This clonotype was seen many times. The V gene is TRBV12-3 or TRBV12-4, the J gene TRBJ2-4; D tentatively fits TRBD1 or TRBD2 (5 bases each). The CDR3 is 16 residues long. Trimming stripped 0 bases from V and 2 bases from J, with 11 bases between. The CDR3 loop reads CASSLALREPKNIQYF. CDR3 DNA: TGTGCCAGCAGTTTAGCGCTCAGGGAGCCCAAAAACATTCAGTACTTC.

Here the CDR3 DNA reads TGTGCCAGCAGCTTAGCTAGCGGGGTCTACAATGAGCAGTACTTC. Protein product: CASSLASGVYNEQYF. V gene TRBV7-2 combines with J gene TRBJ2-5, with 8 positions matching TRBD2. Germline-derived CDR1 and CDR2 are SGHTA and FQGNSA. This CDR3 is 15 amino acids long. Trimming took 0 bases from V and 11 from J; bases not matched to a gene: 11.

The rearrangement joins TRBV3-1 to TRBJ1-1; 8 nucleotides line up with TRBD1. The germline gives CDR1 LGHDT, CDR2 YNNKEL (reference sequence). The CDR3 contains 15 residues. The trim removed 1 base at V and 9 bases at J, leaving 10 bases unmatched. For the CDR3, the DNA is TGTGCCAGCAGCCAAGGGATAACAGGGGGGGCCCAAGCTTTCTTT. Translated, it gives CASSQGITGGAQAFF.

CDR3 sequence (DNA): TGCAGTGCTAGATTTGGGCACACCACAGATACGCAGTATTTT. Its protein is CSARFGHTTDTQYF. The V gene is TRBV20-1, the J gene TRBJ2-3; D gene unclear. Germline V CDR1 and CDR2: DFQATT, SNEGSKA (reference sequence). With 2 bases removed from V and 2 bases from J, the gap between germline ends came to 11 bases. The CDR3 is made up of 14 amino acids.

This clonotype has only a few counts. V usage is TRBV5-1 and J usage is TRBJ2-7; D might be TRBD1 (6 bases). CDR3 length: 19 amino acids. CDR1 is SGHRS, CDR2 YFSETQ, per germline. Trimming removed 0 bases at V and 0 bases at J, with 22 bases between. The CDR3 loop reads CASSLGLVGGHPSSYEQYF. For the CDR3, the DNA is TGCGCCAGCAGCTTGGGGCTTGTTGGGGGACACCCAAGCTCCTACGAGCAGTACTTC.

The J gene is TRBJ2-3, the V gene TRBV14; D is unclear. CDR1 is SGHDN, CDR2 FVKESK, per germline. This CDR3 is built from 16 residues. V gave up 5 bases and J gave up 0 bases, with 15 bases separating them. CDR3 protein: CASSNLIADSTDTQYF. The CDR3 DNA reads TGTGCCAGCAGCAACCTGATTGCGGACAGCACAGATACGCAGTATTTT.

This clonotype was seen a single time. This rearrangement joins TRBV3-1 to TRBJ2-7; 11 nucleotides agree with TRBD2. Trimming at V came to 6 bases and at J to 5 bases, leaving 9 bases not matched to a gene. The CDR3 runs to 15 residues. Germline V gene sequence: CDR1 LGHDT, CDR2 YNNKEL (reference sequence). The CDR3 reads CASSRLAGFVNEQYF. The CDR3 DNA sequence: TGTGCCAGCAGTAGACTAGCGGGGTTCGTGAACGAGCAGTACTTC.

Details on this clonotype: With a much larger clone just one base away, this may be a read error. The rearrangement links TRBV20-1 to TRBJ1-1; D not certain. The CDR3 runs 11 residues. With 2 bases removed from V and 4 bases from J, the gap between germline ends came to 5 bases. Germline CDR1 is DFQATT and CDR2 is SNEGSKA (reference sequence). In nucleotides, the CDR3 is TGCAGTGCTAGATGGGGCACTGAAGCTTTCTTT. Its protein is CSARWGTEAFF.